One and the same sample provided the 8 T cell receptor beta chains below, sequenced in a study of a mutant IDH1 vaccine in newly diagnosed glioma (dated by TCRdb to about 2021). Interpreted using the paper, the time point label stands for: week 11, during vaccination. Each vaccine dose was 300 ug of a 20-mer mutant IDH1 peptide in Montanide, given subcutaneously with topical imiquimod. Libraries were prepared through the immunoSEQ multiplex PCR assay. TCRdb obtained this table from immuneACCESS and retained in-frame rearrangements with V and J assigned. These tables miss some clones; where compared with another copy, unresolved V genes account for less than half of the shortfall, and the remainder is unexplained. In all, the sample holds 55,000 to 70,000 clones, and 70% to 90% of those were seen once. The ten largest clones capture 1.5% to 2.5% of the sample. The antigens of these receptors remain unknown.

Material: PBMCs, obtained from a glioma patient whose treatment included an IDH1 peptide vaccine. These TCRs come from a man in his forties with glioma.

This chain links TRBV18 with TRBJ1-5; 7 bases align to TRBD1. This CDR3 contains 15 residues. Germline values: CDR1 KGHSH, CDR2 LQKENI. The V and J ends lost 3 bases and 4 bases, in that order; junction bases with no gene match: 6. CDR3 residues: CASSPTGRGNQPQHF. CDR3 DNA sequence: TGTGCCAGCTCACCTACGGGCAGGGGGAATCAGCCCCAGCATTTT.

The rearrangement uses TRBV18 and TRBJ2-1; TRBD2 matches at 13 bases. The CDR3 spans 17 residues. Germline-derived CDR1 and CDR2 are KGHSH and LQKENI. V trimming: 3 bases; J trimming: 0 bases; junction bases outside the gene matches: 2. The chain's CDR3 is CASSPRTSGSSYNEQFF. CDR3 bases: TGTGCCAGCTCACCCCGGACTAGCGGGAGCTCCTACAATGAGCAGTTCTTC.

The chain carries TRBV27 and TRBJ1-2; 7 bases fit TRBD1. Germline V lookup: CDR1 MNHEY, CDR2 SMNVEV (reference sequence). This CDR3 comprises 15 residues. V lost 1 base to trimming and J lost 4 bases; unmatched junction nucleotides: 6. CDR3 sequence reads: CASSLYPQGGYGYTF. The CDR3 DNA reads as TGTGCCAGCAGTTTATATCCCCAGGGGGGCTATGGCTACACCTTC.

The chain carries TRBV11-1 and TRBJ1-2; D perhaps matches TRBD1 (5 bases). Germline CDR1 is SGHAT and CDR2 is FQDESV (reference sequence). The CDR3 runs to 15 residues. Trimming removed 3 bases at V and 6 bases at J, with 17 bases between. CDR3 DNA sequence: TGTGCCAGCAGCTTGACGTACAGGTTGGGCAATGGCTACACCTTC. Residues: CASSLTYRLGNGYTF.

V and J are TRBV11-1 and TRBJ2-3; D not resolved. V was shortened by 4 bases and J by 7 bases, with 15 bases between the two germline ends. Germline-derived CDR1 and CDR2 are SGHAT and FQDESV (reference sequence). This CDR3 comprises 14 residues. The CDR3 nucleotides read TGTGCCAGCAGCTCTTCAACGAACCCCTATACGCAGTATTTT. Its protein product is CASSSSTNPYTQYF.

The chain carries TRBV11-2 and TRBJ2-3; TRBD2 matches 7 bases. CDR3 size: 17 residues. The V gene end was trimmed by 5 bases and the J gene end by 1 base; junction bases not matched to a gene: 12. Germline lookup yields CDR1 SGHAT and CDR2 FQNNGV. CDR3 protein: CASSRKREVRGTDTQYF. Written as DNA, the CDR3 is TGTGCCAGCAGCCGAAAACGGGAGGTCAGGGGCACAGATACGCAGTATTTT.

The chain is built from TRBV4-3 and TRBJ2-1; 8 nucleotides align to TRBD2. Trimming cost V 5 bases and J 3 bases; bases outside gene matches: 3. Germline loops: CDR1 LGHNA, CDR2 YSLEER. This CDR3 comprises 14 residues. CDR3 DNA: TGCGCCAGCAGCTTAGGGACTAGCTACAATGAGCAGTTCTTC. Its protein is CASSLGTSYNEQFF.

The chain uses TRBV11-1 and TRBJ2-7, with 7 bases lining up with TRBD1. Trimming cost V 1 base and J 3 bases; bases outside gene matches: 6. CDR1 is SGHAT and CDR2 is FQDESV in the germline V gene (reference sequence). The CDR3 sequence is 15 residues long. CDR3: CASSLDRGGHYEQYV. CDR3 DNA sequence: TGTGCCAGCAGCTTAGACAGGGGTGGTCACTACGAGCAGTACGTC.